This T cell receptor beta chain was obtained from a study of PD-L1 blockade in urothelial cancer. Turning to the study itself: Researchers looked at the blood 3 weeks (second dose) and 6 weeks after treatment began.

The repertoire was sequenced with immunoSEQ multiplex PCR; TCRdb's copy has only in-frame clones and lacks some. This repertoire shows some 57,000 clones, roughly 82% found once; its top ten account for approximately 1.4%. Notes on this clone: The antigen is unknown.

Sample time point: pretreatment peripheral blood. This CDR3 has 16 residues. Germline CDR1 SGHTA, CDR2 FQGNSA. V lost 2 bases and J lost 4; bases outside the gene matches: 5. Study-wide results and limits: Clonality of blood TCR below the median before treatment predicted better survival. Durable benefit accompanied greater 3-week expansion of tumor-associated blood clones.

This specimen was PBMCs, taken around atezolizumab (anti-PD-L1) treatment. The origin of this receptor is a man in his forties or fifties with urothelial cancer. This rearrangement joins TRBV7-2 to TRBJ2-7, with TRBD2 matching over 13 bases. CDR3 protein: CASSLPGLAGVYEQYF. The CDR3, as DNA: TGTGCCAGCAGCTTACCCGGACTAGCGGGAGTATACGAGCAGTACTTC. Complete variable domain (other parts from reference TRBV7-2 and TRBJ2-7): GAGVSQSPSNKVTEKGKDVELRCDPISGHTALYWYRQSLGQGLEFLIYFQGNSAPDKSGLPSDRFSAERTGGSVSTLTIQRTQQEDSAVYLCASSLPGLAGVYEQYFGPGTRLTVT.